This T cell receptor (beta chain) was captured by sequencing in a study of identical twins. Among all donors, each was a healthy Caucasian. This clonotype was counted ten times or more. Its antigen remains unknown. Germline values: CDR1 SGHTA, CDR2 FQGNSA. Trimming took 5 bases from V and 3 from J, leaving 11 bases between them. The CDR3 is 13 residues long. It was template switching that added a universal primer site, and there were unique molecular identifiers on the cDNA. TCRdb re-analysed the 5' RACE reads in MiXCR, keeping a single row per CDR3 protein. The table shows 600,000 to 700,000 distinct CDR3 sequences, with approximately 22% occurring only once. Study findings and constraints: Twins shared out-of-frame alpha sequences with excess low generation probability.

The same data also contributed to another study, on T cells expressing NK-cell markers. As that report states: What remained unclear was the HCMV specificity of expanded NKG2C+ T cell clones.

The rearrangement uses TRBV7-2 and TRBJ2-7; D is ambiguous. Material: PBMCs. The TCR sequence derives from a woman aged 18 to 35 in good health. For the CDR3, the DNA is TGTGCCAGCAGCGCGTACAGTGTCTACGAGCAGTACTTC. It codes for CASSAYSVYEQYF.